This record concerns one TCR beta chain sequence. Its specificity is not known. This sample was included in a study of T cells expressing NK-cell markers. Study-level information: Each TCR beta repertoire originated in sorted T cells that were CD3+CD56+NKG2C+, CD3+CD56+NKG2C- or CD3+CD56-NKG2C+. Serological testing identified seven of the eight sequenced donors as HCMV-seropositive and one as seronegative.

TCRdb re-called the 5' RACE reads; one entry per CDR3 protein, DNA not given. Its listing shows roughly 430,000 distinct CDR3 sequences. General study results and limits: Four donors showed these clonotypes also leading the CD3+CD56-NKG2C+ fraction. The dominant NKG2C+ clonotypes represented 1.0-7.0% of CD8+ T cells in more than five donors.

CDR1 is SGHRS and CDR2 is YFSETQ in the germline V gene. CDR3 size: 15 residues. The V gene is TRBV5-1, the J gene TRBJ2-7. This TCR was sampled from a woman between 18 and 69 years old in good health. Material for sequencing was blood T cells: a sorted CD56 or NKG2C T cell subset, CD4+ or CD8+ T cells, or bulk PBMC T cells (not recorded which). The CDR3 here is CASSPFFDGPYEQYF.